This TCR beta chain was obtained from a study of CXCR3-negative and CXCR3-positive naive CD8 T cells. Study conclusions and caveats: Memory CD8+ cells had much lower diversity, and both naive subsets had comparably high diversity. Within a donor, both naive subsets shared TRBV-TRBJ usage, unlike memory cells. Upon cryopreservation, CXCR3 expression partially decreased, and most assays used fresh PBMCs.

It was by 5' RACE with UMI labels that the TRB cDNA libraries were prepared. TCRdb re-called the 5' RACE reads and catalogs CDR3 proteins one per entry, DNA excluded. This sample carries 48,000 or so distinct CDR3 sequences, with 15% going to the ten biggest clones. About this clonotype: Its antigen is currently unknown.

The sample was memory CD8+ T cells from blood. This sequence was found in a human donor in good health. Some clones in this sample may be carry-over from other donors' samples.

The CDR3 sequence: CSAAGTGMVYEQYF. The chain carries TRBV20-1 and TRBJ2-7; TCRdb's assignment of TRBD1 cannot be checked, as there is no DNA. The CDR3 has 14 amino acids. Germline assignment: CDR1 DFQATT and CDR2 SNEGSKA (reference sequence).